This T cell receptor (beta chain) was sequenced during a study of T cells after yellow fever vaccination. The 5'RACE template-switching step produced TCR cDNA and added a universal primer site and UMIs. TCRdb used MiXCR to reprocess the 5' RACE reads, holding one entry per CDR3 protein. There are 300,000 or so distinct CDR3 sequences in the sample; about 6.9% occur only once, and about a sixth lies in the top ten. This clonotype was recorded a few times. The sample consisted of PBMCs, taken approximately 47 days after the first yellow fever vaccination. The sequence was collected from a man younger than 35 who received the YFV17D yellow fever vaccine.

This CDR3 reads CASSPWTGEDIQYF. CDR3 nucleotides: TGTGCCAGCAGCCCGTGGACAGGGGAGGACATTCAGTACTTC. The gene calls are TRBV5-5 and TRBJ2-4; 9 nucleotides match TRBD1. The germline V gene has CDR1 SGHKS and CDR2 YYEKEE (reference sequence). The length of the CDR3 is 14 residues. V gave up 4 bases and J gave up 8 bases; unmatched junction bases: 7. The full variable domain, with the rest looked up from reference TRBV5-5 and TRBJ2-4, is DAGVTQSPTHLIKTRGQQVTLRCSPISGHKSVSWYQQVLGQGPQFIFQYYEKEERGRGNFPDRFSARQFPNYSSELNVNALLLGDSALYLCASSPWTGEDIQYFGAGTRLSVL.